Following are 11 T cell receptor beta chains from one sample sequenced in a study of blood T cell repertoires in COVID-19. Here immunoSEQ multiplex PCR was the method, and the copy in TCRdb shows in-frame clones only, minus some. The table has about 200,000 clones, 92% seen once; the top ten hold 0.7% to 0.85%. The sample was peripheral blood. These receptors were collected from a man between 60 and 75 years old with COVID-19, enrolled during active disease.

CDR3 sequence reads: CASSLAAASGRGGEQFF. DNA for the CDR3: TGTGCCAGCAGCTTAGCGGCGGCTAGCGGGAGGGGTGGTGAGCAGTTCTTC. The chain links TRBV7-2 to TRBJ2-1, with TRBD2 identical over 12 bases. This CDR3 region has 17 residues. J lost 9 bases, V lost 0 bases, and 9 bases had no gene match. CDR1 and CDR2 (germline): SGHTA, FQGNSA.

The chain recombines TRBV18 with TRBJ1-6; D unresolved. The CDR3 spans 13 residues. The germline V gene encodes CDR1 KGHSH and CDR2 LQKENI. V lost 6 bases and J lost 7, with 10 bases in between. CDR3 loop: CASSQTENSPLHF. The CDR3 DNA reads TGTGCCAGCTCTCAAACAGAGAATTCACCCCTCCACTTT. Variable domain in full (rest from reference TRBV18 and TRBJ1-6): NAGVMQNPRHLVRRRGQEARLRCSPMKGHSHVYWYRQLPEEGLKFMVYLQKENIIDESGMPKERFSAEFPKEGPSILRIQQVVRGDSAAYFCASSQTENSPLHFGNGTRLTVT.

The rearrangement uses TRBV7-2 and TRBJ2-2; possible D gene TRBD2, 6 bases. The germline V and J ends were trimmed by 6 bases and 5 bases, with 16 bases remaining between them. Germline assignment: CDR1 SGHTA and CDR2 FQGNSA. The CDR3 is 15 residues long. The CDR3 DNA follows: TGTGCCAGCAGAAAACCCGGGGGAGCTACCGGGGAGCTGTTTTTT. This gives the protein CASRKPGGATGELFF.

V and J are TRBV28 and TRBJ1-1; a possible D gene is TRBD1 (6 bases). The length of the CDR3 is 13 residues. CDR1 and CDR2 (germline): MDHEN, SYDVKM. V lost 6 bases and J 1 base, leaving 9 bases between the germline ends. For the CDR3, the DNA is TGTGCCAGCAGAATACAGGGGAACACTGAAGCTTTCTTT. It translates to CASRIQGNTEAFF.

This sequence joins TRBV28 and TRBJ1-4, with a possible D match to TRBD1 (6 bases). The CDR3 runs 14 residues. Germline V CDR1 and CDR2: MDHEN, SYDVKM. Trimming removed 7 bases from V and 8 bases from J, with 17 bases in between. CDR3 DNA: TGTGCCAGCACCGATCGGACCACAGGGGAAAAACTGTTTTTT. Amino acid sequence: CASTDRTTGEKLFF.

This sequence joins TRBV5-1 and TRBJ2-1; the match to TRBD2 covers 13 bases. The V gene end was trimmed by 3 bases and the J gene end by 3 bases; junction bases not matched to a gene: 3. This CDR3 has 16 amino acids. From germline, CDR1 is SGHRS and CDR2 YFSETQ. In DNA, the CDR3 is TGCGCCAGCAGCTCCGGACTAGCGGGGGTCTACAATGAGCAGTTCTTC. It codes for CASSSGLAGVYNEQFF.

The V and J genes are TRBV14 and TRBJ2-1; 8 positions match TRBD1. Germline trimming cut 6 bases from V and 3 bases from J; bases unmatched to any gene: 7. The CDR3 covers 15 residues. Looked up from germline, CDR1 is SGHDN and CDR2 is FVKESK. As DNA, the CDR3 is TGTGCCAGCAGTCCAGGGGGCCGTTACTACAATGAGCAGTTCTTC. Translated: CASSPGGRYYNEQFF. Supplemented by reference TRBV14 and TRBJ2-1, the full variable domain reads EAGVTQFPSHSVIEKGQTVTLRCDPISGHDNLYWYRRVMGKEIKFLLHFVKESKQDESGMPNNRFLAERTGGTYSTLKVQPAELEDSGVYFCASSPGGRYYNEQFFGPGTRLTVL.

The rearrangement links TRBV9 to TRBJ2-1; tentatively, D is TRBD1 (6 bases). The CDR3 runs to 15 residues. Trimming removed 7 bases at V and 7 bases at J, with 21 bases between. Germline CDR1 is SGDLS and CDR2 is YYNGEE. Here the CDR3 reads CASFKGQGFSNEQFF. The CDR3 bases are TGTGCCAGCTTCAAGGGGCAGGGGTTTAGTAATGAGCAGTTCTTC.

With respect to this clone: This sample includes further DNA sequences coding for the same CDR3. The chain uses TRBV7-9 and TRBJ2-2; TRBD1 matches at 8 bases. J lost 5 bases, V lost 4 bases, and 3 bases had no gene match. Germline V CDR1 and CDR2: SEHNR, FQNEAQ (reference sequence). This CDR3 has 14 residues. The CDR3 DNA follows: TGTGCCAGCAGCTATGGACAGGGAACCGGGGAGCTGTTTTTT. The encoded protein is CASSYGQGTGELFF.

This chain joins TRBV7-6 and TRBJ1-3; 11 bases match TRBD1. The CDR3 has 15 residues. Germline V gene data show CDR1 as SGHVS and CDR2 as FNYEAQ. Trimming at V came to 5 bases and at J to 11 bases, leaving 11 bases not matched to a gene. The CDR3 reads CASSPGTGGVQAIYF. The CDR3, as DNA: TGTGCCAGCAGCCCCGGGACAGGGGGAGTCCAGGCCATATATTTT.

The chain uses TRBV18 and TRBJ2-7; TRBD1 might be the D (6 bases). Trimming took 1 base from V and 6 from J, leaving 13 bases between them. CDR1 is KGHSH and CDR2 is LQKENI in the germline V gene. The CDR3 contains 14 residues. CDR3 nucleotides: TGTGCCAGCTCACCACGACAGGTTTGGAGCGAGCAGTACTTC. Translation: CASSPRQVWSEQYF.